The 13 T cell receptor beta chains reported below all come from one sample, sequenced in a study of blood T cell repertoires in COVID-19. TCRdb's copy holds only in-frame clones and misses some; the assay was immunoSEQ multiplex PCR. The table has 100,000 to 150,000 clones, almost 80% seen once. Sample: peripheral blood. The origin of the receptors is a human donor in a cohort sampled during active COVID-19.

The chain carries TRBV28 and TRBJ2-7; TRBD2 is a possible D gene (5 bases). Trimming took 6 bases from V and 5 from J, leaving 11 bases between them. There are 12 residues in the CDR3. Germline CDR1 MDHEN, CDR2 SYDVKM. The CDR3 bases are TGTGCCAGCAGCTCTAGCAGCAACGAGCAGTACTTC. Translation gives CASSSSSNEQYF.

This chain links TRBV7-2 with TRBJ2-2; D ambiguous. This CDR3 is built from 13 residues. V was clipped by 5 bases and J by 5 bases, with 9 bases between them. CDR1 SGHTA and CDR2 FQGNSA come from the germline V gene. The chain's CDR3 is CASSPLVTGELFF. In DNA form, the CDR3 reads TGTGCCAGCAGCCCCCTAGTAACCGGGGAGCTGTTTTTT. Variable domain in full (rest from reference TRBV7-2 and TRBJ2-2): GAGVSQSPSNKVTEKGKDVELRCDPISGHTALYWYRQSLGQGLEFLIYFQGNSAPDKSGLPSDRFSAERTGGSVSTLTIQRTQQEDSAVYLCASSPLVTGELFFGEGSRLTVL.

J is TRBJ2-3 and V is TRBV19, with TRBD2 matching 8 bases. The CDR3 has 14 residues. Trimming at V came to 7 bases and at J to 4 bases, leaving 7 bases not matched to a gene. CDR1 LNHDA and CDR2 SQIVND come from the germline V gene (reference sequence). CDR3 loop: CASTSPGGPDTQYF. As DNA, the CDR3 is TGTGCCAGTACCTCCCCGGGGGGGCCAGATACGCAGTATTTT.

This sequence joins TRBV4-2 and TRBJ2-5, with TRBD2 matching over 8 bases. Germline CDR1 reads LGHNA; CDR2 reads YNFKEQ. Trimming took 3 bases from V and 2 from J; bases not matched to a gene: 11. CDR3 size: 17 residues. Here the CDR3 reads CASSQQDGRGQQETQYF. CDR3 nucleotides: TGTGCCAGCAGCCAGCAAGACGGGAGGGGCCAACAAGAGACCCAGTACTTC.

The V and J genes are TRBV7-3 and TRBJ2-7; 7 bases line up with TRBD2. V was clipped by 5 bases and J by 5 bases; unmatched bases: 9. Per germline, CDR1 SGHTA and CDR2 FQGTGA. CDR3 length: 14 amino acids. The CDR3 reads CASSPRPGGDEQYF. CDR3 coding DNA: TGTGCCAGCAGCCCCCGACCGGGGGGAGACGAGCAGTACTTC.

V gene TRBV3-1 (or the pseudogene TRBV3-2) combines with J gene TRBJ2-5, with D uncertain. V was trimmed by 0 bases and J by 0 bases, leaving 8 bases between them. The CDR3 loop spans 15 amino acids. CDR1 and CDR2 from the germline V gene are LGHDT and YNNKEL (reference sequence). The CDR3, as DNA: TGTGCCAGCAGCCAAGATGGGCAGTACCAAGAGACCCAGTACTTC. It encodes CASSQDGQYQETQYF.

The chain carries TRBV29-1 and TRBJ1-2; perhaps TRBD1 as D (6 bases). The CDR3 covers 13 residues. Trimming left V 2 bases short and J 8 bases short, with 15 bases between. Germline CDR1 reads SQVTM; CDR2 reads ANQGSEA. For the CDR3, the DNA is TGCAGCGTTGAAAAAGGACAGTCTATGGGCTACACCTTC. Translating it yields CSVEKGQSMGYTF.

The rearrangement uses TRBV27 and TRBJ2-6, with D possibly TRBD2 on 7 matching bases. CDR3 length equals 15 residues. The germline V and J ends were trimmed by 10 bases and 3 bases, with 16 bases remaining between them. Germline CDR1 is MNHEY and CDR2 is SMNVEV (reference sequence). This CDR3 reads CATQSGGHGANVLTF. CDR3 in DNA: TGTGCCACCCAATCCGGGGGGCATGGGGCCAACGTCCTGACTTTC. Variable domain in full (rest from reference TRBV27 and TRBJ2-6): EAQVTQNPRYLITVTGKKLTVTCSQNMNHEYMSWYRQDPGLGLRQIYYSMNVEVTDKGDVPEGYKVSRKEKRNFPLILESPSPNQTSLYFCATQSGGHGANVLTFGAGSRLTVL.

The chain employs TRBV6-5 and TRBJ2-2; D uncertain. Germline V CDR1 and CDR2: MNHEY, SVGAGI. The V and J ends lost 10 bases and 0 bases respectively, with 9 bases between them. The CDR3 sequence is 13 residues long. The CDR3: CATAVPNTGELFF. Here the CDR3 DNA reads TGTGCCACCGCGGTTCCGAACACCGGGGAGCTGTTTTTT.

This sequence joins TRBV30 and TRBJ1-6; D is ambiguous. Germline V gene lookup returns CDR1 GTSNPN and CDR2 SVGIG (reference sequence). CDR3 length: 12 residues. V lost 0 bases, J lost 10 bases, and 7 bases lay in between. CDR3 region: CAWSVGYSPLHF. CDR3 nucleotides: TGTGCCTGGAGTGTCGGGTACTCACCCCTCCACTTT.

The V call is TRBV14, the J call TRBJ2-5; 8 nucleotides match TRBD2. Germline-derived CDR1 and CDR2 are SGHDN and FVKESK. CDR3 length: 13 amino acids. J was trimmed by 7 bases and V by 6 bases; bases with no gene match: 7. CDR3 in DNA: TGTGCCAGCAGTCCCGGGACTAGGGGGACCCAGTACTTC. The encoded protein is CASSPGTRGTQYF.

This chain joins TRBV27 and TRBJ1-1; D possibly corresponds to TRBD1 (6 bases). Germline V gene sequence: CDR1 MNHEY, CDR2 SMNVEV (reference sequence). Trimming took off 1 base at V and 5 bases at J, with 8 bases between the two ends. CDR3 length: 13 amino acids. The CDR3 sequence is CASSLWGQTEAFF. CDR3 DNA sequence: TGTGCCAGCAGTTTATGGGGGCAGACTGAAGCTTTCTTT.

The chain uses TRBV5-1 and TRBJ1-4; D is possibly TRBD1 (6 bases). Germline V gene sequence: CDR1 SGHRS, CDR2 YFSETQ. The CDR3 is made up of 15 amino acids. V shed 0 bases and J shed 4 bases, with 10 bases lying between them. In DNA form, the CDR3 reads TGCGCCAGCAGCTTGGCAGGGGCGGGTAATGAAAAACTGTTTTTT. Translating gives CASSLAGAGNEKLFF.